The next 20 T cell receptor beta chains were all read from a single sample in a study of Tregs in tolerant kidney transplant recipients. Sequencing was performed with immunoSEQ multiplex PCR; in TCRdb, only in-frame clones are kept and a portion is missing. The table has tens of thousands of clones, around 83% seen once. Sequencing was carried out using CD4+ T cells from blood. All receptors derive from a human donor in good health.

The chain couples TRBV5-6 to TRBJ2-3; D is possibly TRBD2 (5 bases). CDR3 size: 14 residues. Between the trimmed V and J ends, which lost 5 bases and 2 bases, there was a span of 12 bases. Germline assignment: CDR1 SGHDT and CDR2 YYEEEE. Written as DNA, the CDR3 is TGTGCCAGCAGTGGGTTCGGGGACACAGATACGCAGTATTTT. Its protein product is CASSGFGDTDTQYF.

The V gene is TRBV6-6, the J gene TRBJ1-5; D might be TRBD1 (5 bases). Germline V CDR1 and CDR2: MNHNY, SVGAGI (reference sequence). The CDR3 consists of 12 residues. Trimming took off 7 bases at V and 7 bases at J, with 11 bases between the two ends. CDR3 sequence reads: CASTQGGQPQHF. The CDR3 nucleotides read TGTGCCAGCACCCAGGGCGGACAGCCCCAGCATTTT.

J is TRBJ2-1 and V is TRBV11-2; D gene uncertain. This CDR3 has 11 residues. The germline V gene encodes CDR1 SGHAT and CDR2 FQNNGV. Trimming removed 6 bases at V and 5 bases at J, with 5 bases between. CDR3 DNA: TGTGCCAGCAGTTATAACAATGAGCAGTTCTTC. Protein: CASSYNNEQFF.

CDR3 loop: CASSLSSGRNEQFF. The CDR3 bases are TGTGCCAGCAGTTTGTCTAGCGGGAGAAATGAGCAGTTCTTC. This chain joins TRBV7-9 and TRBJ2-1, with 10 bases that match TRBD2. Germline V CDR1 and CDR2: SEHNR, FQNEAQ (reference sequence). The CDR3 totals 14 residues. V shed 6 bases, J shed 7 bases, and the junction held 6 bases outside the gene matches.

V usage is TRBV2 and J usage is TRBJ1-2; perhaps TRBD1 as D (5 bases). V gave up 8 bases and J gave up 9 bases, with 19 bases separating them. From germline, CDR1 is SNHLY and CDR2 FYNNEI. CDR3 length equals 13 residues. The CDR3 protein is CASGAQGGQSYTF. CDR3 DNA: TGTGCCAGCGGAGCTCAGGGTGGACAAAGCTACACCTTC.

The CDR3 nucleotides are TGTGCCAGCAGCCGCCCCAGGGGGCAAAAGGCCGGGGAGCTGTTTTTT. Translation gives CASSRPRGQKAGELFF. The chain links TRBV6-6 to TRBJ2-2, with 8 positions matching TRBD1. CDR1 MNHNY and CDR2 SVGAGI come from the germline V gene (reference sequence). CDR3 length: 16 amino acids. With V trimmed by 6 bases and J by 6 bases, 12 bases remained unmatched.

This rearrangement joins TRBV6-1 to TRBJ1-2; tentative D call: TRBD1 (5 bases). This CDR3 has 16 amino acids. Per germline, CDR1 MNHNS and CDR2 SASEGT. Trimming left V 1 base short and J 4 bases short, with 16 bases between. The CDR3 nucleotides read TGTGCCAGCAGTGAAGGCCCCACCGGGGCCCTCTATGGCTACACCTTC. Translation: CASSEGPTGALYGYTF.

Comments on this clone: At one of its ends the junction is not consistent with the germline gene, which may arise from a read error. The chain links TRBV11-3 to TRBJ2-2; 10 nucleotides line up with TRBD2. The V gene's germline CDR1 is SGHNT and CDR2 YENEEA. The CDR3 sequence is 13 residues long. The CDR3 DNA reads as TGTGCCAGCAGGTTAGCGGGAGGTGTGGAGCTGTTTTTT. Its translation: CASRLAGGVELFF.

The chain is built from TRBV4-1 and TRBJ1-4; D gene uncertain. The CDR3 runs to 15 residues. With 2 bases removed from V and 5 bases from J, the gap between germline ends came to 12 bases. Germline-derived CDR1 and CDR2 are MGHRA and YSYEKL. The CDR3: CASSQRPGINEKLFF. In nucleotides, the CDR3 is TGCGCCAGCAGCCAACGACCGGGCATAAATGAAAAACTGTTTTTT.

This clone was seen once. This chain connects TRBV4-3 to TRBJ1-1, with D possibly being TRBD1 (6 bases). Trimming stripped 0 bases from V and 11 bases from J, with 22 bases between. The germline V gene has CDR1 LGHNA and CDR2 YSLEER. This CDR3 has 16 amino acids. The CDR3 loop reads CASSQEPPKWGARAFF. The CDR3, as DNA: TGCGCCAGCAGCCAAGAACCCCCGAAGTGGGGGGCGCGGGCTTTCTTT.

This clone has a handful of counts. The chain carries TRBV2 and TRBJ2-5; 9 bases align to TRBD1. CDR1 SNHLY and CDR2 FYNNEI come from the germline V gene. With V trimmed by 0 bases and J by 1 base, 12 bases remained unmatched. The CDR3 loop spans 19 amino acids. Here the CDR3 DNA reads TGTGCCAGCAGTGAAGCTCGACCCTTCGGGGACAGGGCCCAAGAGACCCAGTACTTC. This sequence encodes CASSEARPFGDRAQETQYF.

This chain joins TRBV19 and TRBJ2-1, with D possibly matching TRBD1 (5 bases). This CDR3 has 15 residues. Trimming took off 5 bases at V and 2 bases at J, with 13 bases between the two ends. Germline V gene lookup returns CDR1 LNHDA and CDR2 SQIVND (reference sequence). This CDR3 reads CASSADSGTYNEQFF. The CDR3 bases are TGTGCCAGTAGTGCCGACAGTGGAACCTACAATGAGCAGTTCTTC.

In its sample, this clone was seen a few times. This rearrangement joins TRBV10-3 to TRBJ1-1, with 11 bases matching TRBD1. There are 15 residues in the CDR3. Germline V gene data show CDR1 as ENHRY and CDR2 as SYGVKD. J was trimmed by 4 bases and V by 4 bases; bases with no gene match: 5. Here the CDR3 reads CAISGRDRGTTEAFF. DNA of the CDR3: TGTGCCATCAGTGGCCGGGACAGGGGGACCACTGAAGCTTTCTTT.

Many counts were recorded for this clone. In nucleotides, the CDR3 is TGTGCCAGCAGCCGGACTAGCGTATCCTACAATGAGCAGTTCTTC. This translates into CASSRTSVSYNEQFF. The chain carries TRBV14 and TRBJ2-1, with 9 bases lining up with TRBD2. The CDR3 is 15 residues long. The germline CDR1 and CDR2 sequences are SGHDN and FVKESK. Trimming at V came to 4 bases and at J to 1 base, leaving 2 bases not matched to a gene.

J is TRBJ1-1 and V is TRBV4-1; no definite D call. V dropped 1 base and J dropped 0 bases, with 9 bases sitting between them. Per the germline V gene, CDR1 is MGHRA and CDR2 is YSYEKL. The CDR3 has 15 residues. The CDR3 sequence: CASSQVWGLNTEAFF. The DNA for the CDR3 is TGCGCCAGCAGCCAAGTCTGGGGATTGAACACTGAAGCTTTCTTT.

This sequence joins TRBV6-6 and TRBJ2-2; D gene ambiguous. This CDR3 has 13 residues. Germline V gives CDR1 MNHNY, CDR2 SVGAGI (reference sequence). CDR3 loop: CTTARVHTGELFF. In DNA form, the CDR3 reads TGTACCACCGCGCGCGTACACACCGGGGAGCTGTTTTTT.

This chain connects TRBV9 to TRBJ1-1, with D unclear. The CDR3 runs 15 residues. Trimming shortened V by 0 bases and J by 1 base, and 10 bases separated the two germline ends. Germline values: CDR1 SGDLS, CDR2 YYNGEE. Written as DNA, the CDR3 is TGTGCCAGCAGCGTAGATCCGGGCAGGAACACTGAAGCTTTCTTT. Protein product: CASSVDPGRNTEAFF.

The CDR3 here is CASIKDGNEKLFF. Written as DNA, the CDR3 is TGTGCCAGCATTAAGGACGGCAATGAAAAACTGTTTTTT. The gene calls are TRBV2 and TRBJ1-4; D call uncertain. Trimming removed 7 bases from V and 5 bases from J, with 11 bases in between. CDR3 length: 13 amino acids. Germline CDR1 and CDR2: SNHLY and FYNNEI.

The chain is built from TRBV5-6 and TRBJ1-1; 7 bases are shared with TRBD1. Trimming removed 2 bases from V and 5 bases from J; junction bases left unmatched: 6. The CDR3 spans 14 residues. Germline CDR1 reads SGHDT; CDR2 reads YYEEEE. The CDR3 region has the DNA TGTGCCAGCAGCTTAGACAGGGACCTTACTGAAGCTTTCTTT. This codes for CASSLDRDLTEAFF.

CDR3 in amino acids: CASSNEGGRGTDTQYF. The CDR3 DNA follows: TGTGCCAGCAGCAATGAGGGGGGCAGGGGGACAGATACGCAGTATTTT. The chain carries TRBV21-1 and TRBJ2-3; the D call of TRBD1 is as the table states it, not checked on the DNA. TRBV21-1 is given as a pseudogene. CDR3 length: 16 amino acids.